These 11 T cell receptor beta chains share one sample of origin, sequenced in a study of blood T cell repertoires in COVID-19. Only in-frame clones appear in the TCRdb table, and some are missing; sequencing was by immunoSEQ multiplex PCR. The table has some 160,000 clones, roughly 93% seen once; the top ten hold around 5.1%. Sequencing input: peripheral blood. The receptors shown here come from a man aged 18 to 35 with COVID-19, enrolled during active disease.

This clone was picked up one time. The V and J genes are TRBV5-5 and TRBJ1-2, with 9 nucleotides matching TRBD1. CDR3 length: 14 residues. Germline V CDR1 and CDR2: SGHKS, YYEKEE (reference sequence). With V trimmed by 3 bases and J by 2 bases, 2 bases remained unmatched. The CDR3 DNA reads TGTGCCAGCAGCTGGGACAGGGAAAACTATGGCTACACCTTC. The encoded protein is CASSWDRENYGYTF.

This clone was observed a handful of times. The CDR3 sequence: CASSLAWTSEQYF. The CDR3 coding sequence is TGCGCCAGCAGCTTGGCTTGGACTAGCGAGCAGTACTTC. This rearrangement joins TRBV5-1 to TRBJ2-7, with 7 nucleotides matching TRBD2. V dropped 0 bases and J dropped 6; count of bases not matched to a gene: 3. CDR1 and CDR2 from the germline V gene are SGHRS and YFSETQ. This CDR3 region has 13 residues.

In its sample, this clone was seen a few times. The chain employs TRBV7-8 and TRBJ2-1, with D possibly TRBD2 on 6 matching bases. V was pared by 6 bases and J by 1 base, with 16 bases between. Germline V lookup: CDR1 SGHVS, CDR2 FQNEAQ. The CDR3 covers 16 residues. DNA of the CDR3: TGTGCCAGCAGGCCCACTAGGCGGGAATCCTACAATGAGCAGTTCTTC. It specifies CASRPTRRESYNEQFF.

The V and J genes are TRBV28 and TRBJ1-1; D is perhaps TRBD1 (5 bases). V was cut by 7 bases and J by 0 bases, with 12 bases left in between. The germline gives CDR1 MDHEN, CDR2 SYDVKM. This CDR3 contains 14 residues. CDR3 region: CASNSGYMNTEAFF. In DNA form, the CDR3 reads TGTGCCAGCAATTCAGGGTACATGAACACTGAAGCTTTCTTT.

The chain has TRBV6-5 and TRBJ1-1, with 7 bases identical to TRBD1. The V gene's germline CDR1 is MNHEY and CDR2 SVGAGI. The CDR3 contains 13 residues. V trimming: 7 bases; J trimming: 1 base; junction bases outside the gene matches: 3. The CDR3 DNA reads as TGTGCCAGCATCGACAGGGCGAACACTGAAGCTTTCTTT. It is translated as CASIDRANTEAFF.

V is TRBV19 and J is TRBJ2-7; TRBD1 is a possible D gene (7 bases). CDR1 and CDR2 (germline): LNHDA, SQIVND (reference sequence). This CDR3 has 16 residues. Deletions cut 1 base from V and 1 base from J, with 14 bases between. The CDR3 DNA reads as TGTGCCAGTAGTATAGGCCTGACAGGGAGGTCCTACGAGCAGTACTTC. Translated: CASSIGLTGRSYEQYF.

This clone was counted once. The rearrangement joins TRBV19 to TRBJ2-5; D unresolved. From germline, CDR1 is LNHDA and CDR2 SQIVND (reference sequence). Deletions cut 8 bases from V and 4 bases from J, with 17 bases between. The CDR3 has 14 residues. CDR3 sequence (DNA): TGTGCCAGTGGAGTCGGTTATCGGCCAGAGACCCAGTACTTC. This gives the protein CASGVGYRPETQYF. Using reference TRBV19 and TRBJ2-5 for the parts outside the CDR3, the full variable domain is DGGITQSPKYLFRKEGQNVTLSCEQNLNHDAMYWYRQDPGQGLRLIYYSQIVNDFQKGDIAEGYSVSREKKESFPLTVTSAQKNPTAFYLCASGVGYRPETQYFGPGTRLLVL.

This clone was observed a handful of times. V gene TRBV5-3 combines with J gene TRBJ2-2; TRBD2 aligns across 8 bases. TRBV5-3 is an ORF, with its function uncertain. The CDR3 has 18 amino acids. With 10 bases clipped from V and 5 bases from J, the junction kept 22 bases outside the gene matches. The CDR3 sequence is CAAPIIEAGARRTGELFF. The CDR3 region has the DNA TGTGCCGCGCCGATTATTGAAGCGGGGGCCCGTAGAACCGGGGAGCTGTTTTTT.

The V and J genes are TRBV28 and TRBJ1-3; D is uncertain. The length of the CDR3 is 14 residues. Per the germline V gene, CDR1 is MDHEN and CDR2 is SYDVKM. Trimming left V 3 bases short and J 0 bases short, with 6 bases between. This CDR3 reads CASSFWSSGNTIYF. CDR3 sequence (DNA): TGTGCCAGCAGTTTCTGGAGCTCTGGAAACACCATATATTTT.

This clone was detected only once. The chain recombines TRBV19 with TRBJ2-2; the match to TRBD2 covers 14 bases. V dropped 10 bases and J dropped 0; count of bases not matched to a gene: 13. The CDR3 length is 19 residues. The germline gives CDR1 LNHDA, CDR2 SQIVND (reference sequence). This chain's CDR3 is CATRGLAGVGNANTGELFF. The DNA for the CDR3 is TGTGCCACTCGGGGACTAGCGGGAGTCGGCAACGCGAACACCGGGGAGCTGTTTTTT.

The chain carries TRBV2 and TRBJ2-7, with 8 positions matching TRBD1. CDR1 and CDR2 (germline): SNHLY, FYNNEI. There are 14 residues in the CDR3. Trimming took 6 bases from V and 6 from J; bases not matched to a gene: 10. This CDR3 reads CASSLDRVLVEQYF. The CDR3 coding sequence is TGTGCCAGCAGCCTGGACAGGGTCCTAGTCGAGCAGTACTTC.